This TCR beta chain is drawn from a study of T-cell reconstitution after alpha-beta-depleted transplantation in children. Unique molecular identifiers were incorporated when the TCRbeta library was constructed. MiXCR, applied by TCRdb to the PCR reads, yields one record per CDR3 protein. The table shows more than 75,000 distinct CDR3 sequences, with around a quarter occurring only once. Germline loops: CDR1 LGHNA, CDR2 YSLEER. V lost 0 bases and J 2 bases, leaving 8 bases between the germline ends. The CDR3 contains 14 residues. This clonotype came up a few times. This receptor was obtained from a boy younger than 10 with acute lymphoblastic leukemia, due to receive a stem cell transplant. This sequence joins TRBV4-3 and TRBJ2-7; no clear D gene. This specimen was PBMCs, taken before TCRalphabeta/CD19-depleted stem cell transplant. The CDR3 protein is CASSQDRSTYEQYF. In DNA form, the CDR3 reads TGCGCCAGCAGCCAAGATCGGTCTACCTACGAGCAGTACTTC.